This T cell receptor beta chain stems from a study of PD-L1 blockade in urothelial cancer. In the study overall: In terms of prior chemotherapy, patients had received 0 to 3 regimens.

The V end lost 5 bases, the J end lost 8 bases, and 18 bases lay between the germline ends. This CDR3 region has 15 residues. CDR1 and CDR2 (germline): LNHDA, SQIVND (reference sequence). The authors spiked synthetic TCR analog templates into each PCR. Data came from immunoSEQ multiplex PCR; TCRdb stores just in-frame clones and leaves some out. The sample lists about 51,000 clones, around 88% occurring once. V is TRBV19 and J is TRBJ1-4; the D is unclear. The sample in question was PBMCs, obtained around atezolizumab (anti-PD-L1) treatment. The sequence was collected from a man in his fifties or sixties with urothelial cancer. The CDR3 is CASSPRSPRGEKLFF. CDR3 in DNA: TGTGCCAGTAGTCCTCGGTCCCCGCGGGGAGAAAAACTGTTTTTT. The entire variable domain, with the rest obtained from reference TRBV19 and TRBJ1-4, is as follows: DGGITQSPKYLFRKEGQNVTLSCEQNLNHDAMYWYRQDPGQGLRLIYYSQIVNDFQKGDIAEGYSVSREKKESFPLTVTSAQKNPTAFYLCASSPRSPRGEKLFFGSGTQLSVL.